This paragraph covers one T cell receptor (beta chain) sequence. The germline V gene encodes CDR1 ENHRY and CDR2 SYGVKD. The CDR3 runs 15 residues. After removal of 3 bases from V and 4 bases from J, the junction contained 4 bases not matched to a gene. The data were taken from a study of cytomegalovirus exposure and HLA in healthy donors. 13 Jbeta primers and 60 Vbeta primers were used for the PCR. Clones were sequenced by immunoSEQ multiplex PCR, and TCRdb holds only the in-frame ones, with some missing. The repertoire holds about 180,000 clones, with around 75% as singletons. The chain has TRBV10-3 and TRBJ2-3, with 10 positions matching TRBD2. The sequence came from a male donor in good health and CMV-seronegative. The sequenced material came from PBMCs. CDR3 DNA sequence: TGTGCCATCAGTGAACAGCGGGGGGGTGCAGATACGCAGTATTTT. Its translation is CAISEQRGGADTQYF.